This paragraph reports one TCR beta chain. This specimen comes from a study of blood T cell repertoires in COVID-19. The wider study: Sites in the United States, Italy and Spain provided acute and convalescent COVID-19 samples. T cells, B-cell-depleted T cells, or PBMCs supplied cDNA or gDNA.

In the original workflow: Estimates of nucleated cell counts were drawn from the amplification of reference gene primers. Only in-frame clones appear in the TCRdb table, and some are missing; sequencing was by immunoSEQ multiplex PCR. V, J and clone size were drawn from that table, and D and trimming were deduced from the DNA. Of 200,000 to 300,000 clones in the sample, approximately 86% were seen once. Germline-derived CDR1 and CDR2 are SGHNT and YYREEE (reference sequence). This CDR3 is built from 15 residues. V shed 3 bases, J shed 4 bases, and the junction held 4 bases outside the gene matches. Sequencing used peripheral blood. This TCR was recovered from a human donor in a cohort sampled during active COVID-19. This chain uses TRBV5-4 with TRBJ2-1, with 10 positions matching TRBD1. The CDR3 sequence is CASSSGTGVYNEQFF. In DNA form, the CDR3 reads TGTGCCAGCAGCTCCGGGACAGGGGTATACAATGAGCAGTTCTTC.